This record concerns one T cell receptor (beta chain) sequence. The sample is drawn from a study of blood T cells in healthy people across ages. Per individual sample, total RNA of at least 6 micrograms was extracted. For the second PCR, which ran for 7 to 11 cycles, a sample-barcoded 5' primer and a J-beta primer mix were used. TCRdb reprocessed the 5' RACE reads with MiXCR, giving one entry per CDR3 protein. The profile shows 1.8 million or so distinct CDR3 sequences, roughly 43% of them singletons. Germline CDR1 reads SGHTA; CDR2 reads FQGNSA. The V end was cut by 4 bases, the J end by 10 bases, with 17 bases between. CDR3 length: 14 amino acids.

The genes are TRBV7-2 and TRBJ2-1; TRBD1 might be the D (6 bases). This TCR derives from a human donor in good health. The sequenced material came from blood. CDR3 DNA: TGTGCCAGCAGCTCACAGGGACACCTCGACGAGCAGTTCTTC. Amino acids: CASSSQGHLDEQFF.